Below are 21 T cell receptor beta chains sequenced from a single sample in a study of blood T cell repertoires in COVID-19. The assay was immunoSEQ multiplex PCR, and TCRdb's table has in-frame clones only and misses some. The sample lists 250,000 or so clones; roughly 90% were seen once. Specimen: PBMCs or T cells enriched from blood (not recorded which). The origin of the receptors is a man aged 40-49 years who had recovered from COVID-19.

V is TRBV4-1 and J is TRBJ2-2; 8 bases line up with TRBD1. After removal of 3 bases from V and 1 base from J, the junction contained 7 bases not matched to a gene. Per the germline V gene, CDR1 is MGHRA and CDR2 is YSYEKL. This CDR3 contains 17 residues. This CDR3 is CASSHPGGFGNTGELFF. CDR3 DNA sequence: TGCGCCAGCAGCCACCCAGGGGGCTTTGGGAACACCGGGGAGCTGTTTTTT.

The chain links TRBV5-1 to TRBJ2-2; D gene unclear. The germline CDR1 and CDR2 sequences are SGHRS and YFSETQ. V was trimmed by 0 bases and J by 0 bases, leaving 9 bases between them. There are 16 residues in the CDR3. CDR3 nucleotide sequence: TGCGCCAGCAGCTTGGTGTTCACAACGAACACCGGGGAGCTGTTTTTT. Protein product: CASSLVFTTNTGELFF.

CDR3 DNA sequence: TGTGCCAGCAGCCAAGGGGGCTGGGACACTGAAGCTTTCTTT. It specifies CASSQGGWDTEAFF. The chain links TRBV7-2 to TRBJ1-1, with 7 bases that match TRBD1. Germline CDR1 reads SGHTA; CDR2 reads FQGNSA. V was clipped by 5 bases and J by 3 bases; unmatched bases: 6. CDR3 length equals 14 residues.

The gene calls are TRBV7-9 and TRBJ1-1; no clear D. CDR3 size: 13 residues. CDR1 is SEHNR, CDR2 FQNEAQ, per germline (reference sequence). V was clipped by 5 bases and J by 8 bases, with 15 bases between them. CDR3 DNA: TGTGCCAGCAGCCGATACGGAGCCGTGGAAGCTTTCTTT. Translating gives CASSRYGAVEAFF. Drawing the rest from reference TRBV7-9 and TRBJ1-1, the complete variable domain is DTGVSQNPRHKITKRGQNVTFRCDPISEHNRLYWYRQTLGQGPEFLTYFQNEAQLEKSRLLSDRFSAERPKGSFSTLEIQRTEQGDSAMYLCASSRYGAVEAFFGQGTRLTVV.

The chain has TRBV6-2 or TRBV6-3 and TRBJ2-3; 14 bases fit TRBD2. J was trimmed by 4 bases and V by 5 bases; bases with no gene match: 5. Germline V gives CDR1 MNHEY, CDR2 SVGEGT. CDR3 length: 16 residues. CDR3 residues: CASSRGLAGGSDTQYF. The DNA of the CDR3 is TGTGCCAGCAGTCGTGGACTAGCGGGAGGATCAGATACGCAGTATTTT.

This chain joins TRBV6-5 and TRBJ1-5; perhaps TRBD1 as D (5 bases). The CDR3 extends over 15 amino acids. Trimming took off 0 bases at V and 6 bases at J, with 12 bases between the two ends. The germline V gene encodes CDR1 MNHEY and CDR2 SVGAGI. CDR3 DNA: TGTGCCAGCAGTTACTCGAGCAGGGCGCTTCAGCCCCAGCATTTT. Encoded protein: CASSYSSRALQPQHF.

As DNA, the CDR3 is TGTGCCAGCAGTTACAGGACAGGGAGCTTGCATGGCTACACCTTC. Translation: CASSYRTGSLHGYTF. The rearrangement uses TRBV6-5 and TRBJ1-2, with TRBD1 matching 8 bases. Germline CDR1 MNHEY, CDR2 SVGAGI. Trimming cost V 2 bases and J 6 bases; bases outside gene matches: 8. The CDR3 contains 15 residues.

The rearrangement uses TRBV18 and TRBJ2-1, with 13 positions matching TRBD2. The V segment lost 4 bases and the J segment 9 bases; nucleotides outside the gene matches: 12. Germline V gene sequence: CDR1 KGHSH, CDR2 LQKENI. CDR3 length: 17 amino acids. DNA for the CDR3: TGTGCCAGCTCACAACGGACTAGCGGGAGCGCTGCGGTTGAGCAGTTCTTC. Its protein is CASSQRTSGSAAVEQFF. Drawing the rest from reference TRBV18 and TRBJ2-1, the complete variable domain is NAGVMQNPRHLVRRRGQEARLRCSPMKGHSHVYWYRQLPEEGLKFMVYLQKENIIDESGMPKERFSAEFPKEGPSILRIQQVVRGDSAAYFCASSQRTSGSAAVEQFFGPGTRLTVL.

The V gene is TRBV7-3, the J gene TRBJ1-4; D not resolved. V lost 5 bases and J 3 bases, leaving 7 bases between the germline ends. The CDR3 consists of 13 residues. Germline V lookup: CDR1 SGHTA, CDR2 FQGTGA. The CDR3 sequence is CASSRTSNEKLFF. CDR3 DNA: TGTGCCAGCAGCAGGACTTCTAATGAAAAACTGTTTTTT.

This rearrangement joins TRBV19 to TRBJ1-5; 10 nucleotides match TRBD1. The CDR3 is 17 amino acids. V trimming: 9 bases; J trimming: 2 bases; junction bases outside the gene matches: 13. Germline V CDR1 and CDR2: LNHDA, SQIVND (reference sequence). CDR3 sequence reads: CARPILRDRGRNQPQHF. The CDR3, as DNA: TGTGCCAGACCAATTCTCCGGGACAGGGGTCGCAATCAGCCCCAGCATTTT.

The chain joins TRBV7-2 to TRBJ1-1; 7 bases are a match to TRBD1. The length of the CDR3 is 16 residues. Germline lookup yields CDR1 SGHTA and CDR2 FQGNSA. Unmatched junction bases numbered 6, after V lost 1 base and J lost 1 base. This CDR3 is CASSLVLDRANTEAFF. The DNA for the CDR3 is TGTGCCAGCAGCTTAGTCCTTGACAGGGCGAACACTGAAGCTTTCTTT. Using reference TRBV7-2 and TRBJ1-1 for the parts outside the CDR3, the full variable domain is GAGVSQSPSNKVTEKGKDVELRCDPISGHTALYWYRQSLGQGLEFLIYFQGNSAPDKSGLPSDRFSAERTGGSVSTLTIQRTQQEDSAVYLCASSLVLDRANTEAFFGQGTRLTVV.

This clone was counted only a few times. The chain joins TRBV6-5 to TRBJ2-1; a possible D gene is TRBD1 (6 bases). Trimming stripped 6 bases from V and 6 bases from J, with 15 bases between. In germline, CDR1 is MNHEY, CDR2 SVGAGI. This CDR3 has 14 amino acids. CDR3: CASSLSRGTNEQFF. As DNA, the CDR3 is TGTGCCAGCAGCCTTTCCAGGGGTACCAATGAGCAGTTCTTC.

In its sample, this clone was seen once. This chain uses TRBV19 with TRBJ1-1, with D maybe TRBD1 (5 bases). The germline V and J ends were trimmed by 4 bases and 1 base, with 7 bases remaining between them. The germline V gene has CDR1 LNHDA and CDR2 SQIVND (reference sequence). This CDR3 contains 13 residues. CDR3 sequence: CASSTGGNTEAFF. The CDR3 coding sequence is TGTGCCAGTAGTACCGGGGGGAACACTGAAGCTTTCTTT.

This sequence joins TRBV4-1 and TRBJ1-4; D is undetermined. This CDR3 has 16 residues. V lost 0 bases, J lost 8 bases, and 16 bases lay in between. CDR1 and CDR2 from the germline V gene are MGHRA and YSYEKL. The DNA for the CDR3 is TGCGCCAGCAGCCAAGATCATCCGGGGATGAGGGAAAAACTGTTTTTT. Protein sequence: CASSQDHPGMREKLFF.

The genes are TRBV2 and TRBJ2-3, with TRBD1 as a possible D gene (5 bases). The germline V gene encodes CDR1 SNHLY and CDR2 FYNNEI. The germline V and J ends were trimmed by 2 bases and 0 bases, with 9 bases remaining between them. The CDR3 extends over 15 amino acids. Here the CDR3 DNA reads TGTGCCAGCAGTGAATACAGGCTTAGCACAGATACGCAGTATTTT. The encoded protein is CASSEYRLSTDTQYF.

The chain couples TRBV9 to TRBJ2-3; TRBD1 is a possible D gene (5 bases). The CDR3 is made up of 15 amino acids. The germline V gene has CDR1 SGDLS and CDR2 YYNGEE. The V end was cut by 7 bases, the J end by 1 base, with 16 bases between. The chain's CDR3 is CASDQGDTGTDTQYF. CDR3 DNA sequence: TGTGCCAGCGATCAAGGGGATACTGGCACAGATACGCAGTATTTT. Full variable domain (missing parts from reference TRBV9 and TRBJ2-3): DSGVTQTPKHLITATGQRVTLRCSPRSGDLSVYWYQQSLDQGLQFLIQYYNGEERAKGNILERFSAQQFPDLHSELNLSSLELGDSALYFCASDQGDTGTDTQYFGPGTRLTVL.

The chain uses TRBV25-1 and TRBJ2-5; the D gene is possibly TRBD1 (6 bases). There are 14 residues in the CDR3. V was pared by 3 bases and J by 0 bases, with 8 bases between. Germline loops: CDR1 MGHDK, CDR2 SYGVNS. The CDR3 loop is CASSDYRDQETQYF. CDR3 coding DNA: TGTGCCAGCAGTGACTACAGGGACCAAGAGACCCAGTACTTC.

The chain joins TRBV27 to TRBJ2-2; 9 nucleotides match TRBD1. This CDR3 is 14 amino acids long. Germline CDR1 reads MNHEY; CDR2 reads SMNVEV (reference sequence). V shed 5 bases and J 7 bases; nucleotides not matched to a gene: 5. CDR3 sequence reads: CASSPGQGIGELFF. CDR3 nucleotide sequence: TGTGCCAGCAGTCCTGGACAGGGGATCGGGGAGCTGTTTTTT.

The rearrangement links TRBV27 to TRBJ1-4; D perhaps matches TRBD1 (6 bases). The CDR3 totals 16 residues. V lost 6 bases and J 2 bases, leaving 16 bases between the germline ends. In germline, CDR1 is MNHEY, CDR2 SMNVEV (reference sequence). CDR3 residues: CASSFLRGSTNEKLFF. In DNA form, the CDR3 reads TGTGCCAGCAGCTTTTTAAGGGGGTCGACTAATGAAAAACTGTTTTTT.

This sequence joins TRBV9 and TRBJ2-7; 7 bases match TRBD1. CDR3 length: 14 amino acids. Germline V gives CDR1 SGDLS, CDR2 YYNGEE. Germline trimming cut 3 bases from V and 1 base from J; bases unmatched to any gene: 4. As DNA, the CDR3 is TGTGCCAGCAGCGGCCGACAGGGTTCCTACGAGCAGTACTTC. Translated, it gives CASSGRQGSYEQYF.

The chain recombines TRBV27 with TRBJ2-5; maybe TRBD2 (5 bases). Trimming pared 5 bases from V and 1 base from J, leaving 17 bases between. The length of the CDR3 is 16 residues. Germline V gene lookup returns CDR1 MNHEY and CDR2 SMNVEV (reference sequence). The CDR3 region is CASSHNLALGQETQYF. The CDR3 DNA reads as TGTGCCAGCAGTCACAACCTAGCCCTGGGCCAAGAGACCCAGTACTTC.